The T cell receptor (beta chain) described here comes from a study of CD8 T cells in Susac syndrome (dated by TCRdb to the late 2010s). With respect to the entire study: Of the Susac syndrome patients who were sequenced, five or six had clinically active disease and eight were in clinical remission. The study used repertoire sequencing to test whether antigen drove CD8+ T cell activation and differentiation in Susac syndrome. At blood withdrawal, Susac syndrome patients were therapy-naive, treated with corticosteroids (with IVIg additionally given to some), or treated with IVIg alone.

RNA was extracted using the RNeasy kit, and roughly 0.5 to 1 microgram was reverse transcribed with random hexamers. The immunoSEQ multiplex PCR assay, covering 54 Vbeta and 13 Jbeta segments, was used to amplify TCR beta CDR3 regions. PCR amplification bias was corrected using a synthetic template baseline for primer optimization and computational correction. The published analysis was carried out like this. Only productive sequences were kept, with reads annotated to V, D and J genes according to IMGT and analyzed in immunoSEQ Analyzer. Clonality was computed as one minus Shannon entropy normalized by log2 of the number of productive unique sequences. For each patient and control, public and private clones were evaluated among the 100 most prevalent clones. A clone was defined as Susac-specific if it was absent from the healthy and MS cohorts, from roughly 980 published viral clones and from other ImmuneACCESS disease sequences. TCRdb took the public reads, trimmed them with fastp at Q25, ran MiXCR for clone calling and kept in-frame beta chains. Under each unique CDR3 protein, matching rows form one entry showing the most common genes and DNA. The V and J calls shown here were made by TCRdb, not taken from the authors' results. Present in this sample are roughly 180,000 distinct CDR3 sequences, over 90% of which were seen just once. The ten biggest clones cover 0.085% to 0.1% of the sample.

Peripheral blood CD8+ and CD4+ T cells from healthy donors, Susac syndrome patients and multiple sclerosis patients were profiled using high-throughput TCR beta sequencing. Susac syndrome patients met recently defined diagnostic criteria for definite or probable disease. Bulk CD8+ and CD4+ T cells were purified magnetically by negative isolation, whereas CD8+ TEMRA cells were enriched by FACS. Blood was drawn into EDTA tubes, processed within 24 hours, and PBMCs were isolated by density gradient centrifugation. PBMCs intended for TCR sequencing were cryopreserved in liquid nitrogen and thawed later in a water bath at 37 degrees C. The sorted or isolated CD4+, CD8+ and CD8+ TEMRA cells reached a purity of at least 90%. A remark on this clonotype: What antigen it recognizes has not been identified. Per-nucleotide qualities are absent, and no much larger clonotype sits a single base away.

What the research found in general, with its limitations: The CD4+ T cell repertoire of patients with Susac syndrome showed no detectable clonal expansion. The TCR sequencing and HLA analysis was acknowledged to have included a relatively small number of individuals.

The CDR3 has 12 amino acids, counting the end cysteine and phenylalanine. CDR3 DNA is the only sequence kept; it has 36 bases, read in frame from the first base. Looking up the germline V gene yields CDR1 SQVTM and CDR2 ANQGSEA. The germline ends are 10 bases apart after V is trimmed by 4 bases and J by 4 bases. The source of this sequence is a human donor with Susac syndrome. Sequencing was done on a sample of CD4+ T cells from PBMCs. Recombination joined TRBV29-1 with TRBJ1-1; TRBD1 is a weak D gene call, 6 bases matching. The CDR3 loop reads CSVAGAGTEAFF. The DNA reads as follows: TGCAGCGTTGCAGGGGCTGGCACTGAAGCTTTCTTT.